This TCR beta chain was obtained from a study of monozygotic twins with inflammatory bowel disease. Study findings and constraints: IBD patients shared fewer clonotypes with others than healthy twins, especially with disease activity. A reduction in TCRbeta diversity (inverse Simpson) was seen in IBD patients relative to healthy co-twins.

Each CDR3 protein gets one entry in TCRdb, which reprocessed the 5' RACE reads and gives no DNA. This specimen shows approximately 200,000 distinct CDR3 sequences; the ten leading clones hold roughly 7.7%. The authors isolated total RNA from whole blood without sorting T cells. For this clonotype: Its antigen remains unknown.

The CDR3 has 15 amino acids. CDR1 and CDR2 (germline): MNHNS, SASEGT. The V and J genes are TRBV6-1 and TRBJ2-5; no DNA is available, so the TRBD1 call from TCRdb remains unchecked. The sequencing sample was made of blood. This sequence was found in a human donor with ulcerative colitis or Crohn's disease, or a healthy co-twin of an affected twin (not recorded which). The CDR3 protein is CASSEGPGAQETQYF.